This T cell receptor beta chain was retrieved from a study of OX40 agonist ivuxolimab in advanced cancers. Generated by immunoSEQ multiplex PCR, the TCRdb table keeps only in-frame clones and is missing some. The table records about 23,000 clones, around 77% of them present only once. The germline V gene has CDR1 MNHNS and CDR2 SASEGT. Deletions cut 4 bases from V and 2 bases from J, with 16 bases between. The CDR3 length is 16 residues. Source: CD4+ or CD8+ T cells sorted from blood, taken in a trial of the OX40 agonist ivuxolimab. This TCR was sampled from an adult with an advanced solid tumor such as melanoma, head and neck, liver or kidney cancer. J is TRBJ2-3 and V is TRBV6-1; the D call may be TRBD1 or TRBD2 (5 bases each). The CDR3 sequence is CASSVARGPYTDTQYF. CDR3 bases: TGTGCCAGCAGTGTAGCGAGGGGCCCCTACACAGATACGCAGTATTTT.